Presented here are 18 T cell receptor beta chains from one specimen sequenced in a study of identical twins. TCRdb re-analysed the 5' RACE reads in MiXCR, keeping a single row per CDR3 protein. The data show about 1.7 million distinct CDR3 sequences, less than 35% seen once. The sequenced sample was cord blood. These receptors were obtained from a newborn girl in good health.

The chain combines TRBV7-7 with TRBJ2-1; 10 nucleotides match TRBD1. The CDR3 covers 14 residues. The ends lost 5 bases at V and 10 bases at J; junction bases unmatched: 8. Germline lookup yields CDR1 SSHAT and CDR2 FNYEAQ (reference sequence). The CDR3 region is CASSQGQGSYEQFF. The CDR3 nucleotides are TGTGCCAGCAGCCAGGGACAGGGGTCCTACGAGCAGTTCTTC.

The chain joins TRBV20-1 to TRBJ2-7, with TRBD1 matching over 7 bases. CDR3 length equals 14 residues. With 0 bases clipped from V and 2 bases from J, the junction kept 4 bases outside the gene matches. CDR1 is DFQATT and CDR2 is SNEGSKA in the germline V gene (reference sequence). The CDR3 is CSARDGQATYEQYF. The DNA of the CDR3 is TGCAGTGCTAGAGATGGACAGGCTACCTACGAGCAGTACTTC.

A word on this clonotype: At one of its ends the junction is not consistent with the germline gene, which may arise from a read error. The chain joins TRBV28 to TRBJ2-7; no firm D call. Germline values: CDR1 MDHEN, CDR2 SYDVKM. The CDR3 length is 15 residues. CDR3 coding DNA: TGTGCCAGCAGTTCGCCCCCCGACCCCTCCTACGAGCGGTACTTC. As protein: CASSSPPDPSYERYF.

This chain joins TRBV7-9 and TRBJ1-2; D uncertain. The CDR3 sequence is 19 residues long. V shed 2 bases and J shed 0 bases, with 22 bases lying between them. Germline loops: CDR1 SEHNR, CDR2 FQNEAQ (reference sequence). Here the CDR3 DNA reads TGTGCCAGCAGCTTAATCTCGGTGACACGGGCCCCTTCTAACTATGGCTACACCTTC. Translating gives CASSLISVTRAPSNYGYTF.

The gene calls are TRBV9 and TRBJ2-1; D may correspond to TRBD1 or TRBD2 (5 bases each). The end of the DNA fits TRBJ2-7 better, so the J call may be wrong. This CDR3 is built from 15 residues. Per germline, CDR1 SGDLS and CDR2 YYNGEE. The CDR3 reads CASSSRGASYNEQYF. Written as DNA, the CDR3 is TGTGCCAGCAGCTCACGGGGCGCCTCCTACAATGAGCAGTACTTC.

With respect to this clonotype: At one of its ends the junction is not consistent with the germline gene, which may arise from a read error. The CDR3 nucleotides are TGTGCCGGCAGTCGTCTAGCGGGAGGACTCCAAGAGACCCAGTACTTC. Its translation is CAGSRLAGGLQETQYF. V usage is TRBV27 and J usage is TRBJ2-5; 11 bases are shared with TRBD2. Germline V lookup: CDR1 MNHEY, CDR2 SMNVEV (reference sequence). The CDR3 spans 16 residues.

V gene TRBV20-1 combines with J gene TRBJ2-7, with 9 bases matching TRBD2. The CDR3 has 14 residues. The junction had 10 bases not matched to a gene; V was cut back by 7 bases and J by 3 bases. Looked up from germline, CDR1 is DFQATT and CDR2 is SNEGSKA (reference sequence). The CDR3 DNA is TGCAGTGATCAGAGCCCTAGCGGGAACTACGAGCAGTACTTC. It specifies CSDQSPSGNYEQYF.

The chain couples TRBV9 to TRBJ2-7; no definite D call. The CDR3 covers 15 residues. V lost 0 bases and J lost 6, with 16 bases in between. CDR1 and CDR2 from the germline V gene are SGDLS and YYNGEE. CDR3: CASSVDGLLAREQYF. The CDR3 DNA follows: TGTGCCAGCAGCGTAGATGGTTTGCTGGCTCGCGAGCAGTACTTC.

This clonotype was seen only a few times. The chain is built from TRBV20-1 and TRBJ2-3; D call uncertain. The CDR3 length is 14 residues. V lost 6 bases, J lost 0 bases, and 13 bases lay in between. CDR1 and CDR2 (germline): DFQATT, SNEGSKA (reference sequence). The CDR3 nucleotides read TGCAGTGCGTTTCTCCTACCAAGCACAGATACGCAGTATTTT. Its protein product is CSAFLLPSTDTQYF.

In this sample, this clonotype turned up a few times. This chain joins TRBV7-2 and TRBJ2-5, with D tentatively TRBD2 (5 bases). The CDR3 sequence is 14 residues long. Germline V lookup: CDR1 SGHTA, CDR2 FQGNSA. This CDR3 reads CAIRARGFQETQYF. The CDR3 coding sequence is TGTGCTATCCGAGCACGGGGTTTCCAAGAGACCCAGTACTTC. Together with reference TRBV7-2 and TRBJ2-5, the CDR3 gives the full variable domain: GAGVSQSPSNKVTEKGKDVELRCDPISGHTALYWYRQSLGQGLEFLIYFQGNSAPDKSGLPSDRFSAERTGGSVSTLTIQRTQQEDSAVYLCAIRARGFQETQYFGPGTRLLVL.

CDR3 nucleotides: TGTGCCAGCTCACCAACTGTTTCTGGGGCGGGTACTGAAGCTTTCTTT. It is translated as CASSPTVSGAGTEAFF. The chain couples TRBV18 to TRBJ1-1; D perhaps matches TRBD1 (5 bases). V was pared by 2 bases and J by 5 bases, with 18 bases between. This CDR3 has 16 residues. In germline, CDR1 is KGHSH, CDR2 LQKENI. Drawing the rest from reference TRBV18 and TRBJ1-1, the complete variable domain is NAGVMQNPRHLVRRRGQEARLRCSPMKGHSHVYWYRQLPEEGLKFMVYLQKENIIDESGMPKERFSAEFPKEGPSILRIQQVVRGDSAAYFCASSPTVSGAGTEAFFGQGTRLTVV.

This clonotype was observed a handful of times. The V gene is TRBV7-9, the J gene TRBJ2-3; 10 nucleotides line up with TRBD2. CDR3 length: 16 amino acids. The trim removed 2 bases at V and 2 bases at J, leaving 4 bases unmatched. Germline CDR1 SEHNR, CDR2 FQNEAQ (reference sequence). CDR3 amino acids: CASSLTGTSATDTQYF. The CDR3 DNA is TGTGCCAGCAGCTTAACCGGGACTAGCGCCACAGATACGCAGTATTTT.

V and J are TRBV6-6 and TRBJ2-2; D is possibly TRBD1 (6 bases). The germline gives CDR1 MNHNY, CDR2 SVGAGI (reference sequence). Trimming left V 5 bases short and J 0 bases short, with 13 bases between. This CDR3 is built from 16 residues. CDR3 nucleotides: TGTGCCAGCAGTAAGAACAGGGTCACGAACACCGGGGAGCTGTTTTTT. Encoded protein: CASSKNRVTNTGELFF.

The chain recombines TRBV25-1 with TRBJ2-1; D remains unclear. Judging by the DNA end, TRBJ2-7 fits better; the J call may be wrong. The CDR3 sequence is 15 residues long. The V gene's germline CDR1 is MGHDK and CDR2 SYGVNS. CDR3: CASSEVRSSYNEQYF. Here the CDR3 DNA reads TGTGCCAGCAGTGAGGTCAGGAGCTCCTACAATGAGCAGTACTTC.

The V and J genes are TRBV27 and TRBJ2-7; maybe TRBD2 (5 bases). V was cut by 6 bases and J by 2 bases, with 14 bases left in between. Germline CDR1 MNHEY, CDR2 SMNVEV (reference sequence). The CDR3 loop spans 14 amino acids. The DNA for the CDR3 is TGTGCCAGCAGGGACTTCAAAGGGACCTACGAGCAGTACTTC. Amino acid sequence: CASRDFKGTYEQYF.

V and J are TRBV12-3 or TRBV12-4 and TRBJ2-1; weak D call: TRBD2 (6 bases). With 1 base removed from V and 4 bases from J, the gap between germline ends came to 14 bases. CDR3 length: 16 residues. The CDR3 sequence: CASSLGDSTTYNEQFF. The DNA of the CDR3 is TGTGCCAGCAGTTTAGGGGACTCCACGACTTACAATGAGCAGTTCTTC.

The chain joins TRBV4-1 to TRBJ1-1; D is unclear. Per germline, CDR1 MGHRA and CDR2 YSYEKL. V lost 0 bases, J lost 2 bases, and 10 bases lay in between. The CDR3 length is 15 residues. The CDR3 DNA reads TGCGCCAGCAGCCAAGATGAGATAATCAACACTGAAGCTTTCTTT. Translating gives CASSQDEIINTEAFF.

This chain uses TRBV20-1 with TRBJ1-5; 7 positions agree with TRBD1. Germline values: CDR1 DFQATT, CDR2 SNEGSKA (reference sequence). The CDR3 spans 14 residues. With V trimmed by 0 bases and J by 6 bases, 5 bases remained unmatched. The chain's CDR3 is CSARDRQGSQPQHF. In nucleotides, the CDR3 is TGCAGTGCTAGAGATAGACAGGGATCTCAGCCCCAGCATTTT.